These T cell receptor beta chains were read from a single sample in a study of blood T cell repertoires in COVID-19. Assay used: immunoSEQ multiplex PCR; TCRdb lists only in-frame clones, some missing. The sample records roughly 30,000 clones, nearly 90% being singletons. What was sequenced was peripheral blood. These receptors were collected from a man between 60 and 75 years old with COVID-19, enrolled during active disease. Each CDR3 is given with its conserved first and last residue. The order of the fields is J gene, clone size, V gene, D gene, CDR3 DNA, CDR3 protein. D genes are given only for firm matches. Clone size is shown for a subset of rows, as once, few, many or a class of expanded clone.

j_call: TRBJ2-7
clone_size: -
v_call: TRBV9
d_call: TRBD2
cdr3_nt: TGTGCCAGCAGCGTAGAGGGTAGCGGGAGGTACGAGCAGTACTTC
cdr3_aa: CASSVEGSGRYEQYF

j_call: TRBJ2-7
clone_size: -
v_call: TRBV19
d_call: -
cdr3_nt: TGTGCCAGTAGTGCGCAGGGTTACTCCTACGAGCAGTACTTC
cdr3_aa: CASSAQGYSYEQYF

j_call: TRBJ2-7
clone_size: -
v_call: TRBV9
d_call: TRBD2
cdr3_nt: TGTGCCAGCAGCGTAGTACTAGCGGGCTTCTACGAGCAGTACTTC
cdr3_aa: CASSVVLAGFYEQYF

j_call: TRBJ1-6
clone_size: -
v_call: TRBV30
d_call: -
cdr3_nt: TGTGCCTGGAGTGCGACAGGACCTTCCTATAATTCACCCCTCCACTTT
cdr3_aa: CAWSATGPSYNSPLHF

j_call: TRBJ2-7
clone_size: -
v_call: TRBV19
d_call: TRBD1
cdr3_nt: TGTGCCAGTAGTATGGGACAGGGCCTCTCCTTTGAGCAGTACTTC
cdr3_aa: CASSMGQGLSFEQYF

j_call: TRBJ1-1
clone_size: -
v_call: TRBV6-5
d_call: TRBD1
cdr3_nt: TGTGCCAGCACGACAGGGGAAACTGAAGCTTTCTTT
cdr3_aa: CASTTGETEAFF

j_call: TRBJ1-2
clone_size: -
v_call: TRBV27
d_call: TRBD1
cdr3_nt: TGTGCCAGCAGTCCCCGAATCTCCGGGACAGGGGGCGGAGACTATGGCTACACCTTC
cdr3_aa: CASSPRISGTGGGDYGYTF

j_call: TRBJ2-1
clone_size: -
v_call: TRBV5-1
d_call: TRBD2
cdr3_nt: TGCGCCAGTAAAACTAGCGACCCTTACAATGAGCAGTTCTTC
cdr3_aa: CASKTSDPYNEQFF

j_call: TRBJ1-1
clone_size: few
v_call: TRBV10-2
d_call: -
cdr3_nt: TGCGCCAGCAGACCCGGGGGGACGAACACTGAAGCTTTCTTT
cdr3_aa: CASRPGGTNTEAFF

j_call: TRBJ2-6
clone_size: -
v_call: TRBV6-6
d_call: -
cdr3_nt: TGTGCCAGCAGTTTGAGCTCTGGGGCCAACGTCCTGACTTTC
cdr3_aa: CASSLSSGANVLTF

j_call: TRBJ2-5
clone_size: once
v_call: TRBV5-1
d_call: TRBD2
cdr3_nt: TGCGCCAGCAGCTCGTGGCGGGAGGGCCAGGGGGAGACCCAGTACTTC
cdr3_aa: CASSSWREGQGETQYF

j_call: TRBJ2-7
clone_size: -
v_call: TRBV28
d_call: TRBD2
cdr3_nt: TGTGCCAGCAGTTCTCTGAGGGCGGGAGGCTACGAGCAGTACTTC
cdr3_aa: CASSSLRAGGYEQYF

j_call: TRBJ1-2
clone_size: -
v_call: TRBV2
d_call: -
cdr3_nt: TGTGCCAGCAAACTGCGGGGCTATGGCTACACCTTC
cdr3_aa: CASKLRGYGYTF

j_call: TRBJ2-1
clone_size: -
v_call: TRBV4-3
d_call: TRBD2
cdr3_nt: TGCGCCAGCAGCCAAGATCCGGAACTAGCGCGCTCCTACAATGAGCAGTTCTTC
cdr3_aa: CASSQDPELARSYNEQFF

j_call: TRBJ1-5
clone_size: -
v_call: TRBV10-3
d_call: -
cdr3_nt: TGTGCCATCAGTGAAGGAGGGGCTGAGGGGCCCCAGCATTTT
cdr3_aa: CAISEGGAEGPQHF

j_call: TRBJ2-3
clone_size: few
v_call: TRBV5-1
d_call: TRBD2
cdr3_nt: TGCGCCAGCAGCTTTAGGTCTAGCGGGAACACAGATACGCAGTATTTT
cdr3_aa: CASSFRSSGNTDTQYF

j_call: TRBJ2-4
clone_size: -
v_call: TRBV28
d_call: TRBD1
cdr3_nt: TGTGCCAGCAGAACAGGACAGGGGGCGACCAAAAACATTCAGTACTTC
cdr3_aa: CASRTGQGATKNIQYF

j_call: TRBJ2-7
clone_size: -
v_call: TRBV30
d_call: -
cdr3_nt: TGTGCCTGGAGCCGCCCCCCAGGGGCCTACGAGCAGTACTTC
cdr3_aa: CAWSRPPGAYEQYF

j_call: TRBJ2-3
clone_size: -
v_call: TRBV11-3
d_call: TRBD2
cdr3_nt: TGTGCCAGCAGCCTCGATATAGCGGGACGCACAGATACGCAGTATTTT
cdr3_aa: CASSLDIAGRTDTQYF

j_call: TRBJ1-1
clone_size: -
v_call: TRBV18
d_call: -
cdr3_nt: TGTGCCAGCTCATCGTTGACAGCTCTGAACACTGAAGCTTTCTTT
cdr3_aa: CASSSLTALNTEAFF

j_call: TRBJ1-1
clone_size: -
v_call: TRBV2
d_call: TRBD1
cdr3_nt: TGTGCCAGCAGTAGGATGGTAATTGGTCGGGCAGGGGGAAACACTGAAGCTTTCTTT
cdr3_aa: CASSRMVIGRAGGNTEAFF

j_call: TRBJ2-7
clone_size: few
v_call: TRBV12-3/TRBV12-4
d_call: -
cdr3_nt: TGTGCCAGCAGTCCAGCCGGGGGTAACGAGCAGTACTTC
cdr3_aa: CASSPAGGNEQYF

j_call: TRBJ1-2
clone_size: -
v_call: TRBV28
d_call: -
cdr3_nt: TGTGCCAGCAGTTTAAGGGCGGGAAACTATGGCTACACCTTC
cdr3_aa: CASSLRAGNYGYTF

j_call: TRBJ2-7
clone_size: -
v_call: TRBV29-1
d_call: -
cdr3_nt: TGCAGCGTTGGGACAGAATTATACGAGCAGTACTTC
cdr3_aa: CSVGTELYEQYF